This T cell receptor (beta chain) emerged from a study of T-cell reconstitution after alpha-beta-depleted transplantation in children. Trimming at V came to 8 bases and at J to 8 bases, leaving 3 bases not matched to a gene. The CDR3 loop spans 11 amino acids. Per the germline V gene, CDR1 is WSHSY and CDR2 is SAAADI. This clonotype was detected only a few times. Unique molecular identifiers were used to barcode this TCRbeta library. TCRdb analysed the PCR reads with MiXCR anew, one entry per CDR3 protein. The sample carries hundreds of thousands of distinct CDR3 sequences, roughly 10% recorded once. The genes are TRBV10-2 and TRBJ1-1; 9 nucleotides line up with TRBD1. Sample: PBMCs from the stem cell graft donor, taken from the stem cell graft. The TCR sequence derives from a human donor who donated a stem cell graft to a child with acute myeloid leukemia. The CDR3 coding sequence is TGCGCCAGCCGGGACAGGGTCGAAGCTTTCTTT. It yields the protein CASRDRVEAFF.